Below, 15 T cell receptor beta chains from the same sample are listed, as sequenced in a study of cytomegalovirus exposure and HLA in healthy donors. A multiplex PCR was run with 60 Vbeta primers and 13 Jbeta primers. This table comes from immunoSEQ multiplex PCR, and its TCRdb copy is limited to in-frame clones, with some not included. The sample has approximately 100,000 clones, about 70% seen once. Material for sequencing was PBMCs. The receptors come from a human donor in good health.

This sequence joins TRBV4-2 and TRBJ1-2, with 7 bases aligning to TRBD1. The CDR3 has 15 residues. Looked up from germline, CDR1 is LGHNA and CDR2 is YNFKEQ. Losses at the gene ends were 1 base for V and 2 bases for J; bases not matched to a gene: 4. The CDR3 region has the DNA TGTGCCAGCAGCCAAGCGCAGGGGGGAAACTATGGCTACACCTTC. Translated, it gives CASSQAQGGNYGYTF.

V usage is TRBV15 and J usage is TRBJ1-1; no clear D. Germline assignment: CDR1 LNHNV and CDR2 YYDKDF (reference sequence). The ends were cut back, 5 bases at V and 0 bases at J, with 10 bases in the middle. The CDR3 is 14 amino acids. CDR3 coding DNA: TGTGCCACCAGCGTATTGAACATGAACACTGAAGCTTTCTTT. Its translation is CATSVLNMNTEAFF.

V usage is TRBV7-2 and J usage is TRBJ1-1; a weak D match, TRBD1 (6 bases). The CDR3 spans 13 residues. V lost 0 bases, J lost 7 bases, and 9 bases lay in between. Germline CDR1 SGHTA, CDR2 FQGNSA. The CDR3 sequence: CASSLAQDSEAFF. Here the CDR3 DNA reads TGTGCCAGCAGCTTAGCGCAGGACAGTGAAGCTTTCTTT.

CDR3 sequence reads: CASSSNDREAFF. As DNA, the CDR3 is TGCGCCAGCAGCTCGAACGACAGGGAAGCTTTCTTT. The V call is TRBV5-1, the J call TRBJ1-1; weak D call: TRBD1 (6 bases). Germline V gene data show CDR1 as SGHRS and CDR2 as YFSETQ. The germline V and J ends were trimmed by 3 bases and 8 bases, with 11 bases remaining between them. This CDR3 has 12 amino acids.

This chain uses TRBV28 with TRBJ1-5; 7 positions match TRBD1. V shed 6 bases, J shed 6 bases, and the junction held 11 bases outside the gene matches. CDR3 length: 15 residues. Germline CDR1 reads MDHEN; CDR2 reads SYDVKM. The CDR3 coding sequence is TGTGCCAGCAGCCCCAGTGACAGGGTGGGTCAGCCCCAGCATTTT. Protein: CASSPSDRVGQPQHF.

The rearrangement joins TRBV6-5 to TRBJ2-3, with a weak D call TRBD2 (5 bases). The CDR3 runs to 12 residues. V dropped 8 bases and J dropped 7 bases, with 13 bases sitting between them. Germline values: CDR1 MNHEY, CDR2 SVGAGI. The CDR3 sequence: CASWGVSHTQYF. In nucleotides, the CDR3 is TGTGCCAGCTGGGGAGTTTCTCATACGCAGTATTTT.

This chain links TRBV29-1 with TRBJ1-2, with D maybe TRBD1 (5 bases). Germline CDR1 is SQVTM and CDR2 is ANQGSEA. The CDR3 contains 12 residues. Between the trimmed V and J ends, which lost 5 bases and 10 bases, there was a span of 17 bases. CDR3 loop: CSVTPTGVDYTF. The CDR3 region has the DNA TGCAGCGTTACTCCGACGGGGGTAGACTACACCTTC. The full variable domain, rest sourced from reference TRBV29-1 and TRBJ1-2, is SAVISQKPSRDICQRGTSLTIQCQVDSQVTMMFWYRQQPGQSLTLIATANQGSEATYESGFVIDKFPISRPNLTFSTLTVSNMSPEDSSIYLCSVTPTGVDYTFGSGTRLTVV.

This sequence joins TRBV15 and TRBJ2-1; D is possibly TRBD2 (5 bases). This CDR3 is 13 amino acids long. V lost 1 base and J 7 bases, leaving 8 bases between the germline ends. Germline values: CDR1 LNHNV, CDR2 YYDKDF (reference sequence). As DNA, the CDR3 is TGTGCCACCAGCAGAGCGGGGTGGAATGAGCAGTTCTTC. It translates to CATSRAGWNEQFF.

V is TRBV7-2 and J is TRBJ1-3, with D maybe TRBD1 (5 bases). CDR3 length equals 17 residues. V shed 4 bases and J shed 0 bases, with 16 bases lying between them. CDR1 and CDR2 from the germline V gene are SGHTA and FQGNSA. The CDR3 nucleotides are TGTGCCAGCAGCTCCCGACAGCCGCTTAGCTCTGGAAACACCATATATTTT. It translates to CASSSRQPLSSGNTIYF. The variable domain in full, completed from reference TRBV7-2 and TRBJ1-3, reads GAGVSQSPSNKVTEKGKDVELRCDPISGHTALYWYRQSLGQGLEFLIYFQGNSAPDKSGLPSDRFSAERTGGSVSTLTIQRTQQEDSAVYLCASSSRQPLSSGNTIYFGEGSWLTVV.

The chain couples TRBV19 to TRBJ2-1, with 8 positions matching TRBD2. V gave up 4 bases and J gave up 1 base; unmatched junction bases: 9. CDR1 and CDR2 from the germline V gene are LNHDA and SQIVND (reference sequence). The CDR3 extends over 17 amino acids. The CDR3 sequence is CASSTLTSAGSYNEQFF. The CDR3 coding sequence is TGTGCCAGTAGTACCCTGACTAGCGCCGGATCCTACAATGAGCAGTTCTTC.

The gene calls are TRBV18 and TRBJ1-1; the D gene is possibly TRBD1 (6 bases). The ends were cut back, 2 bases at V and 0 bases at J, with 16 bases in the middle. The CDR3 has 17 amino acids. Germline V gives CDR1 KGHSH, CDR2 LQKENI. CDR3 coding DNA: TGTGCCAGCTCACCAGGGGGCTCGGCAATTATGAACACTGAAGCTTTCTTT. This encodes CASSPGGSAIMNTEAFF.

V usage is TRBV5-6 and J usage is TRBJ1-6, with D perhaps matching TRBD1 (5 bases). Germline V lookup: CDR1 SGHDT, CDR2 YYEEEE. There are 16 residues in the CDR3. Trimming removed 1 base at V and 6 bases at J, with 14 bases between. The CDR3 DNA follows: TGTGCCAGCAGCTTGCCTGACAGCCGGATTAATTCACCCCTCCACTTT. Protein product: CASSLPDSRINSPLHF.

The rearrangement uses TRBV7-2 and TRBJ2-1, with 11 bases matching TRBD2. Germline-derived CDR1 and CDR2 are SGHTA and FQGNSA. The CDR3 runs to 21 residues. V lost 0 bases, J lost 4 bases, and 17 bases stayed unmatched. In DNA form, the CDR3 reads TGTGCCAGCAGCTTAGCCGCCCTTGCGGGTAGCGGGAGGGCAATTTACAATGAGCAGTTCTTC. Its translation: CASSLAALAGSGRAIYNEQFF.

The chain's CDR3 is CAWGDRDTQYF. The DNA for the CDR3 is TGTGCCTGGGGTGACAGAGATACGCAGTATTTT. The rearrangement uses TRBV30 and TRBJ2-3, with D maybe TRBD1 (5 bases). V was pared by 5 bases and J by 5 bases, with 8 bases between. From germline, CDR1 is GTSNPN and CDR2 SVGIG (reference sequence). The length of the CDR3 is 11 residues. Drawing the rest from reference TRBV30 and TRBJ2-3, the complete variable domain is SQTIHQWPATLVQPVGSPLSLECTVEGTSNPNLYWYRQAAGRGLQLLFYSVGIGQISSEVPQNLSASRPQDRQFILSSKKLLLSDSGFYLCAWGDRDTQYFGPGTRLTVL.

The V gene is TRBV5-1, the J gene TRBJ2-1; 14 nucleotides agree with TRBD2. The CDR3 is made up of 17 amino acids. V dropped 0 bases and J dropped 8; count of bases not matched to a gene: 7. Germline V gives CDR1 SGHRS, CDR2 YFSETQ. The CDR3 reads CASSLAWTSGGRYEQFF. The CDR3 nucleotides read TGCGCCAGCAGCTTGGCCTGGACTAGCGGGGGGCGGTATGAGCAGTTCTTC.